These 14 T cell receptor beta chains came from one sample sequenced in a study of spatial heterogeneity in lung cancer. Time point in this sample: sample taken at primary tumor resection. Whole RNA obtained from tumor, nontumor lung or frozen PBMC underwent sequencing without sorting. TCRdb reprocessed the 5' RACE reads via MiXCR and lists one record per CDR3 protein. The profile shows approximately 49,000 distinct CDR3 sequences, roughly 5% of them singletons. The sample in question was PBMCs, obtained at surgery. These receptor sequences come from a male donor with early-stage non-small cell lung cancer.

This clonotype was picked up many times. The genes are TRBV12-3 or TRBV12-4 and TRBJ1-2; D unclear. Trimming removed 6 bases from V and 4 bases from J, with 18 bases in between. The CDR3 has 15 amino acids. This chain's CDR3 is CASSPLGRVAYGYTF. For the CDR3, the DNA is TGTGCCAGCAGCCCCCTCGGACGGGTTGCCTATGGCTACACCTTC.

This clonotype was seen a few times. This sequence joins TRBV10-3 and TRBJ2-3; TRBD2 aligns across 9 bases. Germline V gene data show CDR1 as ENHRY and CDR2 as SYGVKD. The CDR3 is made up of 14 amino acids. The ends lost 10 bases at V and 4 bases at J; junction bases unmatched: 9. CDR3 region: CATQREVGADTQYF. CDR3 coding DNA: TGTGCCACCCAGCGGGAGGTGGGGGCAGATACGCAGTATTTT.

This clonotype was recorded many times. The chain is built from TRBV6-5 and TRBJ1-6, with TRBD1 matching 7 bases. V dropped 5 bases and J dropped 9; count of bases not matched to a gene: 16. In germline, CDR1 is MNHEY, CDR2 SVGAGI. This CDR3 comprises 17 residues. CDR3 sequence (DNA): TGTGCCAGCAGTCGGGGGACAGACCGGCTTGTGAGTTCACCCCTCCACTTT. Amino acids: CASSRGTDRLVSSPLHF.

This clonotype showed up many times. V usage is TRBV12-3 or TRBV12-4 and J usage is TRBJ2-3, with D unclear. The CDR3 extends over 15 amino acids. Trimming cost V 6 bases and J 4 bases, with 17 bases left between them. The CDR3 sequence: CASRPGTIGADTQYF. CDR3 nucleotides: TGTGCCAGCAGACCTGGAACCATTGGGGCAGATACGCAGTATTTT.

This clonotype was observed many times. The CDR3: CASSQLAGVYEQFF. The CDR3 DNA sequence: TGCGCCAGCAGCCAACTAGCTGGAGTGTATGAGCAGTTCTTC. The rearrangement uses TRBV4-1 and TRBJ2-1; D is perhaps TRBD2 (5 bases). This CDR3 has 14 amino acids. Trimming removed 2 bases from V and 8 bases from J, with 13 bases in between. In germline, CDR1 is MGHRA, CDR2 YSYEKL.

This clonotype was detected ten times or more. This chain connects TRBV7-8 to TRBJ1-5; tentatively, D is TRBD1 (5 bases). Germline loops: CDR1 SGHVS, CDR2 FQNEAQ. With 4 bases removed from V and 0 bases from J, the gap between germline ends came to 16 bases. CDR3 length equals 17 residues. The chain's CDR3 is CASSSLRVSYSNQPQHF. The CDR3 DNA is TGTGCCAGCAGCTCTCTCAGGGTTTCCTATAGCAATCAGCCCCAGCATTTT. Full variable domain (outside the CDR3, taken from reference TRBV7-8 and TRBJ1-5): GAGVSQSPRYKVAKRGQDVALRCDPISGHVSLFWYQQALGQGPEFLTYFQNEAQLDKSGLPSDRFFAERPEGSVSTLKIQRTQQEDSAVYLCASSSLRVSYSNQPQHFGDGTRLSIL.

This clonotype was seen many times. The chain combines TRBV6-5 with TRBJ2-3; possibly TRBD1 for D (6 bases). Germline V gene data show CDR1 as MNHEY and CDR2 as SVGAGI. Trimming pared 5 bases from V and 4 bases from J, leaving 19 bases between. There are 16 residues in the CDR3. CDR3 bases: TGTGCCAGCAGTCATCGGACCTTTAACAGGGCAGATACGCAGTATTTT. It translates to CASSHRTFNRADTQYF.

In its sample, this clonotype was seen a few times. The chain carries TRBV7-8 and TRBJ2-5, with a tentative D call TRBD2 (5 bases). V was clipped by 5 bases and J by 5 bases, with 18 bases between them. The CDR3 sequence is 15 residues long. Germline V gene data show CDR1 as SGHVS and CDR2 as FQNEAQ. For the CDR3, the DNA is TGTGCCAGCAGCCTGAGGGAGAGCAGGATGGAGACCCAGTACTTC. Its translation is CASSLRESRMETQYF.

This clonotype was seen at least ten times. The chain couples TRBV20-1 to TRBJ1-4; no reliable D call. Germline loops: CDR1 DFQATT, CDR2 SNEGSKA (reference sequence). The CDR3 length is 16 residues. The V gene lost 0 bases and the J gene lost 3 bases, with 14 bases spanning the gap. CDR3 amino acids: CSARDMEGGSNEKLFF. The CDR3 region has the DNA TGCAGTGCTAGAGATATGGAGGGAGGTTCTAATGAAAAACTGTTTTTT.

This clonotype was counted many times. The chain links TRBV10-3 to TRBJ2-5; 11 bases fit TRBD2. The CDR3 consists of 16 residues. V shed 0 bases and J 5 bases; nucleotides not matched to a gene: 5. Germline CDR1 and CDR2: ENHRY and SYGVKD. CDR3 sequence (DNA): TGTGCCATCAGTGAGTCACTAGCGGGAGATCGCGAGACCCAGTACTTC. As protein: CAISESLAGDRETQYF.

Ten or more counts support this clonotype. V is TRBV7-6 and J is TRBJ2-1; D unclear. The CDR3 runs 14 residues. Germline V gives CDR1 SGHVS, CDR2 FNYEAQ. Trimming removed 1 base at V and 6 bases at J, with 10 bases between. This CDR3 reads CASSLVGQRNEQFF. The DNA of the CDR3 is TGTGCCAGCAGCTTAGTTGGGCAGCGCAATGAGCAGTTCTTC.

Many counts were recorded for this clonotype. The rearrangement links TRBV9 to TRBJ1-2; 7 positions match TRBD1. The germline V gene encodes CDR1 SGDLS and CDR2 YYNGEE. Losses at the gene ends were 3 bases for V and 4 bases for J; bases not matched to a gene: 3. This CDR3 spans 13 amino acids. The CDR3 loop reads CASSEGQSYGYTF. The CDR3, as DNA: TGTGCCAGCAGCGAGGGACAGAGCTATGGCTACACCTTC. Looking up the rest from reference TRBV9 and TRBJ1-2 gives the full variable domain: DSGVTQTPKHLITATGQRVTLRCSPRSGDLSVYWYQQSLDQGLQFLIQYYNGEERAKGNILERFSAQQFPDLHSELNLSSLELGDSALYFCASSEGQSYGYTFGSGTRLTVV.

This clonotype was observed at least ten times. The V and J genes are TRBV18 and TRBJ1-6; D is perhaps TRBD1 (6 bases). The V end lost 3 bases, the J end lost 7 bases, and 7 bases lay between the germline ends. This CDR3 has 13 residues. Per the germline V gene, CDR1 is KGHSH and CDR2 is LQKENI. The CDR3 loop reads CASSPGQNSPLHF. CDR3 DNA sequence: TGTGCCAGCTCACCGGGACAAAATTCACCCCTCCACTTT. The full variable domain, its missing parts supplied by reference TRBV18 and TRBJ1-6, is NAGVMQNPRHLVRRRGQEARLRCSPMKGHSHVYWYRQLPEEGLKFMVYLQKENIIDESGMPKERFSAEFPKEGPSILRIQQVVRGDSAAYFCASSPGQNSPLHFGNGTRLTVT.

This clonotype was recorded at least ten times. The chain is built from TRBV6-5 and TRBJ2-3, with D possibly matching TRBD2 (5 bases). The CDR3 is made up of 12 amino acids. Per the germline V gene, CDR1 is MNHEY and CDR2 is SVGAGI. The V and J ends lost 7 bases and 2 bases respectively, with 7 bases between them. The CDR3 sequence: CASTSHTDTQYF. CDR3 sequence (DNA): TGTGCCAGCACTAGCCACACAGATACGCAGTATTTT.